The clone carrying this T cell receptor beta chain was seen more than once but under ten times. This specimen belongs to a study of T-cell reconstitution after alpha-beta-depleted transplantation in children. Unique molecular identifiers were incorporated during preparation of the TCRbeta library. MiXCR, applied by TCRdb to the PCR reads, yields one record per CDR3 protein. The table lists nearly 550,000 distinct CDR3 sequences, 15% to 20% of them singletons. The germline V gene has CDR1 SQVTM and CDR2 ANQGSEA. The V end lost 0 bases, the J end lost 1 base, and 9 bases lay between the germline ends. CDR3 size: 14 residues.

The chain is built from TRBV29-1 and TRBJ1-1; D perhaps matches TRBD1 (5 bases). The TCR was taken from a human donor who donated a stem cell graft to a child with acute lymphoblastic leukemia. The sample consisted of PBMCs from the stem cell graft donor, taken from the stem cell graft. In nucleotides, the CDR3 is TGCAGCGTTGAAGAGGTTGGGGGGAACACTGAAGCTTTCTTT. Translating gives CSVEEVGGNTEAFF.